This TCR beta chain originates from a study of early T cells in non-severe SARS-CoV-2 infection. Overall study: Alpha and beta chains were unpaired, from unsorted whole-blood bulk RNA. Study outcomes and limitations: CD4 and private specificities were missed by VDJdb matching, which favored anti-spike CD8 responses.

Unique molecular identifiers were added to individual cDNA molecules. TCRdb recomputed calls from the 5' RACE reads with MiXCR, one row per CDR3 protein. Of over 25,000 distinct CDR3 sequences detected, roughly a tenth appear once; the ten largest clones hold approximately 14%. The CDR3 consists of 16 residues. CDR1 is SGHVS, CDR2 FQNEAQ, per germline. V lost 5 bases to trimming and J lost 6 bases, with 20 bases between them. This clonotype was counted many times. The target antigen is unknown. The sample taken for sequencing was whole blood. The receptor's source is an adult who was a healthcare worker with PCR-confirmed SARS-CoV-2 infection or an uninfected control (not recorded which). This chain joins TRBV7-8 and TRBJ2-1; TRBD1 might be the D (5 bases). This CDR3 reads CASSLGQGLFVNEQFF. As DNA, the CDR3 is TGTGCCAGCAGCCTAGGCCAGGGTCTGTTCGTCAATGAGCAGTTCTTC.